This T cell receptor beta chain stems from a study of spatial heterogeneity in lung cancer. Study at large: On average, each unique TCR and UMI combination appeared more than ten times in raw reads. Regarding the study as a whole: There were more appearances of ubiquitous expanded tumor TCRs in blood at resection than at follow-up.

Trimming removed 2 bases at V and 0 bases at J, with 8 bases between. This CDR3 comprises 14 residues. Per the germline V gene, CDR1 is SGHRS and CDR2 is YFSETQ. Every TCR cDNA molecule bore its own unique molecular identifier. MiXCR was run by TCRdb on the 5' RACE reads, yielding one entry per CDR3 protein. Seen here are 4,400 or so distinct CDR3 sequences, about 53% observed once, and the top ten hold about three quarters. This clonotype was picked up a small number of times. The antigen is not known. The library was designed around alpha chains, so this beta chain is a stray read whose abundance carries little weight. Time point: sample taken at primary tumor resection. In each case, whole RNA from tumor, nontumor lung or frozen PBMC was sequenced unsorted. The donors were 55 to 80 patients with non-small cell lung cancer that was early-stage and untreated.

The TCR comes from a female donor with early-stage non-small cell lung cancer. The chain joins TRBV5-1 to TRBJ2-5; maybe TRBD1 (6 bases). Here the sequenced sample was PBMCs, taken at surgery. This CDR3 reads CASSFDRYQETQYF. The CDR3 DNA reads TGCGCCAGCAGCTTTGACAGGTACCAAGAGACCCAGTACTTC.